This entry lists 30 T cell receptor beta chains sequenced from one sample in a study of T cell changes during pregnancy in multiple sclerosis. TCRdb's copy holds only in-frame clones and misses some; the assay was immunoSEQ multiplex PCR. The data hold about 47,000 clones, with roughly 92% observed a single time. The sample in question was peripheral blood, obtained in the third trimester of pregnancy. These receptors were obtained from a female donor with multiple sclerosis, enrolled in a pregnancy study.

The chain employs TRBV7-6 and TRBJ1-1; D may be TRBD1 (5 bases). This CDR3 has 15 amino acids. The germline V gene has CDR1 SGHVS and CDR2 FNYEAQ. Trimming took off 0 bases at V and 2 bases at J, with 10 bases between the two ends. The CDR3 loop is CASSLAGQGNTEAFF. For the CDR3, the DNA is TGTGCCAGCAGCTTAGCGGGGCAGGGTAACACTGAAGCTTTCTTT. Drawing the rest from reference TRBV7-6 and TRBJ1-1, the complete variable domain is GAGVSQSPRYKVTKRGQDVALRCDPISGHVSLYWYRQALGQGPEFLTYFNYEAQQDKSGLPNDRFSAERPEGSISTLTIQRTEQRDSAMYRCASSLAGQGNTEAFFGQGTRLTVV.

The V and J genes are TRBV6-1 and TRBJ2-3; 8 bases fit TRBD1. The CDR3 sequence is 15 residues long. With 6 bases clipped from V and 2 bases from J, the junction kept 7 bases outside the gene matches. From germline, CDR1 is MNHNS and CDR2 SASEGT. The CDR3 reads CASSEKDRATDTQYF. The DNA of the CDR3 is TGTGCCAGCAGCGAAAAGGACAGGGCCACAGATACGCAGTATTTT.

The rearrangement uses TRBV29-1 and TRBJ2-1; 11 bases agree with TRBD2. The CDR3 consists of 19 residues. CDR1 and CDR2 from the germline V gene are SQVTM and ANQGSEA. The V and J ends lost 5 bases and 8 bases, in that order; junction bases with no gene match: 23. Here the CDR3 reads CSVLGLAGYGGYRFYEQFF. DNA for the CDR3: TGCAGCGTTCTAGGACTAGCGGGTTATGGAGGGTACCGTTTCTATGAGCAGTTCTTC.

The chain has TRBV18 and TRBJ2-3; tentative D call: TRBD1 (6 bases). The germline V and J ends were trimmed by 3 bases and 5 bases, with 12 bases remaining between them. The CDR3 extends over 14 amino acids. Germline CDR1 reads KGHSH; CDR2 reads LQKENI. The CDR3, as DNA: TGTGCCAGCTCACCGGCAGGGGTAGGAGATACGCAGTATTTT. It codes for CASSPAGVGDTQYF.

V and J are TRBV5-4 and TRBJ2-5, with no clear D. In germline, CDR1 is SGHNT, CDR2 YYREEE (reference sequence). This CDR3 spans 12 amino acids. Trimming removed 5 bases at V and 5 bases at J, with 10 bases between. CDR3 sequence: CASSSGWETQYF. CDR3 DNA: TGTGCCAGCAGTTCAGGATGGGAGACCCAGTACTTC. The whole variable domain, remainder taken from reference TRBV5-4 and TRBJ2-5, is ETGVTQSPTHLIKTRGQQVTLRCSSQSGHNTVSWYQQALGQGPQFIFQYYREEENGRGNFPPRFSGLQFPNYSSELNVNALELDDSALYLCASSSGWETQYFGPGTRLLVL.

J is TRBJ2-2 and V is TRBV19; 7 bases match TRBD1. Germline assignment: CDR1 LNHDA and CDR2 SQIVND (reference sequence). The CDR3 extends over 14 amino acids. After removal of 1 base from V and 7 bases from J, the junction contained 3 bases not matched to a gene. CDR3 coding DNA: TGTGCCAGTAGTATAGGGTACAGGGGCGGGGAGCTGTTTTTT. Translated: CASSIGYRGGELFF.

The chain links TRBV7-2 to TRBJ1-2; D remains ambiguous. CDR1 is SGHTA and CDR2 is FQGNSA in the germline V gene. This CDR3 contains 17 residues. Deletions cut 1 base from V and 8 bases from J, with 23 bases between. Written as DNA, the CDR3 is TGTGCCAGCAGCTTAGTTGGGTACCCCCTTGAGGGAGGGGGCTACACCTTC. Its protein is CASSLVGYPLEGGGYTF.

V usage is TRBV15 and J usage is TRBJ1-6; TRBD1 might be the D (6 bases). Germline CDR1 is LNHNV and CDR2 is YYDKDF (reference sequence). V was cut by 5 bases and J by 8 bases, with 19 bases left in between. The CDR3 is 16 amino acids. Here the CDR3 reads CATSPRSRGLYSPLHF. In DNA, the CDR3 is TGTGCCACCAGCCCGAGATCGAGGGGGTTGTATTCACCCCTCCACTTT.

This chain joins TRBV6-6 and TRBJ2-3, with D tentatively TRBD1 (6 bases). Trimming took 5 bases from V and 1 from J, leaving 10 bases between them. Germline loops: CDR1 MNHNY, CDR2 SVGAGI (reference sequence). The CDR3 sequence is 14 residues long. The CDR3 loop is CASSQGWGTDTQYF. CDR3 nucleotide sequence: TGTGCCAGCAGTCAGGGGTGGGGCACAGATACGCAGTATTTT.

The rearrangement uses TRBV7-2 and TRBJ2-1, with TRBD2 matching 9 bases. With 4 bases clipped from V and 6 bases from J, the junction kept 13 bases outside the gene matches. The CDR3 length is 17 residues. The germline gives CDR1 SGHTA, CDR2 FQGNSA. CDR3 in DNA: TGTGCCAGCAGCTCCATAGTCTATAGCGGGAGAGGCAATGAGCAGTTCTTC. This encodes CASSSIVYSGRGNEQFF.

DNA of the CDR3: TGTGCCAGCAGGAAAACAGGGTCCCCTGAAGCTTTCTTT. Translated, it gives CASRKTGSPEAFF. The genes are TRBV11-2 and TRBJ1-1, with a possible D match to TRBD1 (6 bases). The length of the CDR3 is 13 residues. The germline V gene has CDR1 SGHAT and CDR2 FQNNGV. V dropped 6 bases and J dropped 6 bases, with 14 bases sitting between them.

The J gene is TRBJ1-1, the V gene TRBV29-1; possibly TRBD1 for D (5 bases). The CDR3 is 11 residues long. Germline values: CDR1 SQVTM, CDR2 ANQGSEA. The CDR3 protein is CSTRVNTEAFF. The CDR3 DNA is TGCAGTACCAGGGTCAACACTGAAGCTTTCTTT.

The gene calls are TRBV10-3 and TRBJ2-5, with 7 positions matching TRBD2. The J segment lost 2 bases and the V segment lost 0 bases, leaving 9 bases of the junction unmatched. Looked up from germline, CDR1 is ENHRY and CDR2 is SYGVKD. CDR3 length equals 17 residues. The CDR3 loop reads CAISESPAGARQETQYF. The CDR3 DNA reads TGTGCCATCAGTGAGTCACCGGCGGGAGCCCGTCAAGAGACCCAGTACTTC.

This clone was counted between two and nine times. The chain combines TRBV14 with TRBJ1-4, with 7 bases lining up with TRBD1. V shed 3 bases and J 4 bases; nucleotides not matched to a gene: 5. The CDR3 is 15 amino acids. Germline CDR1 SGHDN, CDR2 FVKESK. The CDR3 is CASSQNQGGNEKLFF. The CDR3 DNA reads as TGTGCCAGCAGCCAGAACCAGGGGGGTAATGAAAAACTGTTTTTT.

The CDR3 nucleotides read TGCAGCTCTATCAGGACAGGGGGGAACACTGAAGCTTTCTTT. It specifies CSSIRTGGNTEAFF. The J gene is TRBJ1-1, the V gene TRBV29-1, with 10 bases aligning to TRBD1. Germline lookup yields CDR1 SQVTM and CDR2 ANQGSEA. This CDR3 region has 14 residues. V shed 8 bases and J 1 base; nucleotides not matched to a gene: 7.

This chain links TRBV7-2 with TRBJ2-1; tentatively, D is TRBD2 (6 bases). Germline assignment: CDR1 SGHTA and CDR2 FQGNSA. This CDR3 spans 16 amino acids. Deletions cut 6 bases from V and 2 bases from J, with 17 bases between. CDR3 region: CASSPLGGGAYNEQFF. CDR3 nucleotide sequence: TGTGCCAGCAGTCCCCTCGGGGGAGGAGCCTACAATGAGCAGTTCTTC.

The chain is built from TRBV4-1 and TRBJ2-3; 8 nucleotides align to TRBD2. This CDR3 spans 17 amino acids. V trimming: 0 bases; J trimming: 5 bases; junction bases outside the gene matches: 10. Germline V CDR1 and CDR2: MGHRA, YSYEKL. CDR3 sequence: CASSQEIPGGPIDTQYF. DNA of the CDR3: TGCGCCAGCAGCCAAGAAATCCCGGGAGGGCCGATAGATACGCAGTATTTT.

The chain employs TRBV6-1 and TRBJ1-2; no clear D. Germline-derived CDR1 and CDR2 are MNHNS and SASEGT. V was shortened by 6 bases and J by 1 base, with 3 bases between the two germline ends. There are 11 residues in the CDR3. The DNA of the CDR3 is TGTGCCAGCAGCCTTAACTATGGCTACACCTTC. Translation gives CASSLNYGYTF.

The chain couples TRBV7-9 to TRBJ1-1, with 8 bases aligning to TRBD1. V shed 4 bases and J 4 bases; nucleotides not matched to a gene: 17. The CDR3 spans 18 residues. CDR1 is SEHNR and CDR2 is FQNEAQ in the germline V gene (reference sequence). The CDR3 sequence is CASSSPGSSDRASTEAFF. The CDR3 nucleotides read TGTGCCAGCAGCTCCCCCGGATCATCGGACAGGGCGTCCACTGAAGCTTTCTTT.

The chain couples TRBV19 to TRBJ2-1; D is perhaps TRBD2 (6 bases). The CDR3 is made up of 14 amino acids. Trimming stripped 4 bases from V and 9 bases from J, with 16 bases between. The germline CDR1 and CDR2 sequences are LNHDA and SQIVND (reference sequence). The CDR3 here is CASSTGTPLGEQFF. The CDR3 DNA reads as TGTGCCAGTAGTACCGGGACTCCTCTCGGTGAGCAGTTCTTC.

The V gene is TRBV28, the J gene TRBJ1-5; the match to TRBD1 covers 7 bases. V shed 6 bases, J shed 5 bases, and the junction held 4 bases outside the gene matches. Germline V gene sequence: CDR1 MDHEN, CDR2 SYDVKM. The CDR3 contains 13 residues. CDR3 sequence: CASRGTAYQPQHF. As DNA, the CDR3 is TGTGCCAGCAGAGGGACAGCTTATCAGCCCCAGCATTTT. Based on the CDR3 plus reference TRBV28 and TRBJ1-5, the full variable domain is DVKVTQSSRYLVKRTGEKVFLECVQDMDHENMFWYRQDPGLGLRLIYFSYDVKMKEKGDIPEGYSVSREKKERFSLILESASTNQTSMYLCASRGTAYQPQHFGDGTRLSIL.

This chain joins TRBV7-3 and TRBJ2-1, with 12 bases fitting TRBD1. The CDR3 runs to 15 residues. J gave up 8 bases and V 6 bases, and 8 bases lay outside the gene matches. Germline values: CDR1 SGHTA, CDR2 FQGTGA. This chain's CDR3 is CASSYRGTGGYEQFF. CDR3 DNA sequence: TGTGCCAGCAGTTACCGCGGGACAGGGGGCTATGAGCAGTTCTTC.

The chain uses TRBV4-1 and TRBJ2-1; TRBD1 might be the D (5 bases). Germline values: CDR1 MGHRA, CDR2 YSYEKL. V was shortened by 0 bases and J by 3 bases, with 9 bases between the two germline ends. This CDR3 region has 15 residues. The CDR3 nucleotides read TGCGCCAGCAGCCAAGAACAGGTCCTCTACAATGAGCAGTTCTTC. This gives the protein CASSQEQVLYNEQFF.

This clone was seen a handful of times. The chain combines TRBV29-1 with TRBJ1-1, with unresolved D. Germline V gene sequence: CDR1 SQVTM, CDR2 ANQGSEA. V was cut by 2 bases and J by 1 base, with 5 bases left in between. The CDR3 is made up of 12 amino acids. The CDR3 sequence: CSVEPSNTEAFF. The CDR3 bases are TGCAGCGTTGAACCGTCGAACACTGAAGCTTTCTTT.

The genes are TRBV4-3 and TRBJ2-7; possible D gene TRBD1, 5 bases. The CDR3 spans 16 residues. V was clipped by 0 bases and J by 4 bases, with 16 bases between them. The germline V gene has CDR1 LGHNA and CDR2 YSLEER. The CDR3 nucleotides read TGCGCCAGCAGCCAAGAATTGCTGTTGGGGCAGTACGAGCAGTACTTC. This sequence encodes CASSQELLLGQYEQYF.

This chain joins TRBV5-1 and TRBJ1-1, with TRBD1 as a possible D gene (5 bases). Germline CDR1 is SGHRS and CDR2 is YFSETQ. V was cut by 4 bases and J by 0 bases, with 10 bases left in between. CDR3 size: 14 residues. The CDR3 loop is CASSPDSMNTEAFF. In DNA, the CDR3 is TGCGCCAGCAGCCCCGACAGTATGAACACTGAAGCTTTCTTT.

V usage is TRBV19 and J usage is TRBJ2-7, with D perhaps matching TRBD2 (6 bases). The CDR3 totals 16 residues. Trimming cost V 4 bases and J 2 bases, with 18 bases left between them. Germline CDR1 LNHDA, CDR2 SQIVND (reference sequence). The CDR3 DNA reads as TGTGCCAGTAGTACCACCTCTAGCGAGTGGGCCTACGAGCAGTACTTC. It yields the protein CASSTTSSEWAYEQYF.

In nucleotides, the CDR3 is TGCGCCAGCAGCCAAGAGGACGTGGGACAGTGGGAACGGTTCTTC. Translating gives CASSQEDVGQWERFF. The chain carries TRBV4-3 and TRBJ2-1; 7 nucleotides align to TRBD1. Germline lookup yields CDR1 LGHNA and CDR2 YSLEER. The CDR3 has 15 amino acids. Germline trimming cut 0 bases from V and 15 bases from J; bases unmatched to any gene: 14.

The chain joins TRBV30 to TRBJ2-1; D is possibly TRBD2 (6 bases). The germline V and J ends were trimmed by 2 bases and 10 bases, with 12 bases remaining between them. Germline V CDR1 and CDR2: GTSNPN, SVGIG (reference sequence). This CDR3 has 12 amino acids. Here the CDR3 reads CAWSWDWGEQFF. CDR3 sequence (DNA): TGTGCCTGGAGTTGGGACTGGGGGGAGCAGTTCTTC.

This chain connects TRBV6-4 to TRBJ2-3; TRBD2 agrees at 8 bases. This CDR3 has 14 residues. The J segment lost 2 bases and the V segment lost 3 bases, leaving 1 base of the junction unmatched. The germline gives CDR1 MRHNA, CDR2 SNTAGT. The CDR3 sequence is CASSEAGATDTQYF. In DNA form, the CDR3 reads TGTGCCAGCAGTGAAGCGGGAGCCACAGATACGCAGTATTTT.